The 26 T cell receptor beta chains given below trace back to one sample, sequenced in a study of blood T cells in healthy people across ages. The use of a sample-barcoded 5' primer and a J-beta primer mix characterized a second PCR of about 6 to 12 cycles. TCRdb redid the calling of the 5' RACE reads with MiXCR, one entry per CDR3 protein. The table includes some 690,000 distinct CDR3 sequences, about a fifth detected once. The sample comprised blood. Receptors were obtained from an older man in good health.

The chain has TRBV7-6 and TRBJ1-5; TRBD1 agrees at 8 bases. Germline V CDR1 and CDR2: SGHVS, FNYEAQ. The CDR3 has 16 residues. Losses at the gene ends were 1 base for V and 3 bases for J; bases not matched to a gene: 5. CDR3 nucleotides: TGTGCCAGCAGCTTAGGAAACAGGGGGGCCAATCAGCCCCAGCATTTT. Protein sequence: CASSLGNRGANQPQHF.

The CDR3 DNA is TGTGCCGCAATCGTCGACAGGGCCGCTTACGAGCAGTACGTC. Its protein product is CAAIVDRAAYEQYV. The gene calls are TRBV24-1 and TRBJ2-7; 7 positions match TRBD1. This CDR3 is built from 14 residues. The V segment lost 12 bases and the J segment 4 bases; nucleotides outside the gene matches: 14. Germline V CDR1 and CDR2: KGHDR, SFDVKD.

For this clonotype: The junction and the germline gene differ at one end; a read error may be behind it. The chain carries TRBV7-9 and TRBJ1-4; D perhaps matches TRBD1 (6 bases). The V gene's germline CDR1 is SEHNR and CDR2 FQNEAQ (reference sequence). The CDR3 sequence is 15 residues long. The CDR3 here is CASSPTGFANEKLVF. For the CDR3, the DNA is TGTGCCAGCAGCCCCACAGGGTTTGCTAATGAAAAACTGGTTTTT.

The chain recombines TRBV3-1 with TRBJ2-3; D is undetermined. This CDR3 has 16 residues. From germline, CDR1 is LGHDT and CDR2 YNNKEL (reference sequence). Trimming removed 0 bases from V and 1 base from J, with 11 bases in between. Written as DNA, the CDR3 is TGTGCCAGCAGCCAAGATAGGTACAGCCGCACAGATACGCAGTATTTT. Amino acid sequence: CASSQDRYSRTDTQYF.

The chain employs TRBV3-1 and TRBJ2-1; 7 bases are a match to TRBD2. Germline V lookup: CDR1 LGHDT, CDR2 YNNKEL (reference sequence). Trimming at V came to 3 bases and at J to 0 bases, leaving 8 bases not matched to a gene. The CDR3 extends over 17 amino acids. The CDR3 bases are TGTGCCAGCAGCCACCCCCTTGGGGGGGGCTCCTACAATGAGCAGTTCTTC. It yields the protein CASSHPLGGGSYNEQFF.

This clonotype showed up many times. V gene TRBV12-3 or TRBV12-4 combines with J gene TRBJ1-2; D remains ambiguous. The CDR3 is 14 residues long. Deletions cut 1 base from V and 4 bases from J, with 10 bases between. CDR3 in amino acids: CASSLGQTFYGYTF. The DNA of the CDR3 is TGTGCCAGCAGTTTAGGACAAACCTTCTATGGCTACACCTTC.

In this sample, this clonotype turned up a few times. The chain uses TRBV5-1 and TRBJ2-2; the D is unclear. The V gene lost 4 bases and the J gene lost 4 bases, with 8 bases spanning the gap. The CDR3 totals 13 residues. In germline, CDR1 is SGHRS, CDR2 YFSETQ. The CDR3 reads CASSILSTGELFF. CDR3 coding DNA: TGCGCCAGCAGCATTTTGTCCACCGGGGAGCTGTTTTTT.

V usage is TRBV5-1 and J usage is TRBJ2-3, with 7 bases aligning to TRBD2. Losses at the gene ends were 4 bases for V and 2 bases for J; bases not matched to a gene: 7. In germline, CDR1 is SGHRS, CDR2 YFSETQ. This CDR3 region has 15 residues. The CDR3 nucleotides are TGCGCCAGCAGCCCGTGGGGGGGGAACACAGATACGCAGTATTTT. It yields the protein CASSPWGGNTDTQYF.

This clonotype appeared a few times. The CDR3 loop reads CANLEGEGSTDTQYF. CDR3 nucleotides: TGTGCCAATTTGGAGGGGGAGGGGAGCACAGATACGCAGTATTTT. The rearrangement uses TRBV3-1 and TRBJ2-3, with D maybe TRBD2 (7 bases). The CDR3 contains 15 residues. Germline V gene lookup returns CDR1 LGHDT and CDR2 YNNKEL (reference sequence). V lost 10 bases and J lost 0, with 17 bases in between.

The rearrangement links TRBV6-5 to TRBJ2-2; D ambiguous. V dropped 6 bases and J dropped 6 bases, with 8 bases sitting between them. There are 12 residues in the CDR3. The germline V gene encodes CDR1 MNHEY and CDR2 SVGAGI. The CDR3 region is CASSRSAGELFF. CDR3 DNA sequence: TGTGCCAGCAGCCGGAGTGCCGGGGAGCTGTTTTTT.

This chain joins TRBV9 and TRBJ1-3; D uncertain. Trimming shortened V by 2 bases and J by 0 bases, and 9 bases separated the two germline ends. From germline, CDR1 is SGDLS and CDR2 YYNGEE. The CDR3 runs to 15 residues. The CDR3 DNA reads TGTGCCAGCAGCGTGGCCAGCAGCTCTGGAAACACCATATATTTT. The encoded protein is CASSVASSSGNTIYF.

This clonotype was observed a handful of times. The chain is built from TRBV24-1 and TRBJ2-1; TRBD2 matches at 8 bases. With V trimmed by 0 bases and J by 1 base, 1 base remained unmatched. In germline, CDR1 is KGHDR, CDR2 SFDVKD. The CDR3 is 16 residues long. The CDR3 bases are TGTGCCACCAGTGATTTGAGACTAGCGTCCTACAATGAGCAGTTCTTC. Translating it yields CATSDLRLASYNEQFF.

The chain combines TRBV4-1 with TRBJ1-2; no clear D. This CDR3 comprises 14 residues. Trimming pared 0 bases from V and 1 base from J, leaving 6 bases between. Per the germline V gene, CDR1 is MGHRA and CDR2 is YSYEKL. CDR3 nucleotides: TGCGCCAGCAGCCAAGACGTGCTTAACTATGGCTACACCTTC. Its translation: CASSQDVLNYGYTF.

This clonotype was counted between two and nine times. One end of the junction varies from germline; a read error may be responsible. The rearrangement links TRBV10-1 to TRBJ1-1, with a tentative D call TRBD1 (6 bases). In germline, CDR1 is WNHNN, CDR2 SYGVQD (reference sequence). This CDR3 comprises 13 residues. The chain's CDR3 is CASGEGDGTEAFF. The CDR3, as DNA: TGCGCCAGCGGTGAGGGGGACGGGACTGAAGCTTTCTTT.

Regarding this clonotype: The junction departs from the called germline gene at one end, perhaps through a read error. The chain is built from TRBV20-1 and TRBJ1-3, with D perhaps TRBD1 (6 bases). This CDR3 region has 13 residues. In germline, CDR1 is DFQATT, CDR2 SNEGSKA (reference sequence). The CDR3 loop reads CSAPRGLGNTVYF. The CDR3 DNA sequence: TGCAGTGCTCCGCGGGGGCTGGGAAACACCGTATATTTT.

The J gene is TRBJ2-3, the V gene TRBV11-2, with D perhaps matching TRBD1 (7 bases). V lost 5 bases, J lost 3 bases, and 15 bases lay in between. The germline gives CDR1 SGHAT, CDR2 FQNNGV. The CDR3 sequence is 15 residues long. Written as DNA, the CDR3 is TGTGCCAGCAGCCCGAACTCAGGGGGGACAGATACGCAGTATTTT. Translation gives CASSPNSGGTDTQYF.

This clonotype has only one observation. The chain employs TRBV5-1 and TRBJ2-1; a possible D gene is TRBD2 (6 bases). In germline, CDR1 is SGHRS, CDR2 YFSETQ. Trimming stripped 2 bases from V and 1 base from J, with 19 bases between. The CDR3 spans 18 residues. CDR3 nucleotides: TGCGCCAGCAGCTTAACCCCGGGGGACTTCCTATCCTACAATGAGCAGTTCTTC. This codes for CASSLTPGDFLSYNEQFF.

The gene calls are TRBV2 and TRBJ2-5, with 7 bases identical to TRBD2. Germline-derived CDR1 and CDR2 are SNHLY and FYNNEI. Losses at the gene ends were 6 bases for V and 3 bases for J; bases not matched to a gene: 10. The CDR3 is 15 residues long. The CDR3 protein is CASSWSGAGKETQYF. CDR3 coding DNA: TGTGCCAGCAGCTGGAGCGGGGCGGGAAAAGAGACCCAGTACTTC.

The J gene is TRBJ1-1, the V gene TRBV10-3; 7 positions agree with TRBD1. The CDR3 consists of 15 residues. Germline V gene sequence: CDR1 ENHRY, CDR2 SYGVKD. J gave up 4 bases and V 3 bases, and 8 bases lay outside the gene matches. This chain's CDR3 is CAISEQGLKGTEAFF. Here the CDR3 DNA reads TGTGCCATCAGTGAACAGGGGTTGAAGGGCACTGAAGCTTTCTTT.

This clonotype was observed a single time. This chain links TRBV12-3 or TRBV12-4 with TRBJ1-5; possible D gene TRBD1, 5 bases. Trimming left V 3 bases short and J 3 bases short, with 15 bases between. This CDR3 comprises 16 residues. The CDR3 region has the DNA TGTGCCAGCAGTTTGGGTCAGACAGTAGCCAATCAGCCCCAGCATTTT. Translation: CASSLGQTVANQPQHF.

The sample holds a few counts of this clonotype. A much bigger clone sits one base away, suggesting this may be a read error. J is TRBJ1-4 and V is TRBV2; no clear D gene. V gave up 6 bases and J gave up 5 bases, with 16 bases separating them. The germline CDR1 and CDR2 sequences are SNHLY and FYNNEI. This CDR3 comprises 15 residues. CDR3 in amino acids: CASSACVWVNEKLFF. Here the CDR3 DNA reads TGTGCCAGCAGCGCCTGCGTCTGGGTAAATGAAAAACTGTTTTTT.

This clonotype has just a few counts. The chain uses TRBV21-1 and TRBJ2-4; TRBD1 is the table's D call, not checked against the DNA. TRBV21-1 is designated a pseudogene. The CDR3 totals 17 residues. The CDR3 DNA follows: TGTGCCAGCAGCGTTAGGACAGGGCTCTTGGTCAAAAACATTCAGTACTTC. Protein sequence: CASSVRTGLLVKNIQYF.

The gene calls are TRBV11-2 and TRBJ2-1; 13 nucleotides agree with TRBD2. Germline assignment: CDR1 SGHAT and CDR2 FQNNGV. CDR3 size: 16 residues. The V and J ends lost 4 bases and 8 bases, in that order; junction bases with no gene match: 8. As DNA, the CDR3 is TGTGCCAGCAGCTCCTCATGGACTAGCGGGAGTGATGAGCAGTTCTTC. It yields the protein CASSSSWTSGSDEQFF.

The V and J genes are TRBV29-1 and TRBJ1-3; tentatively, D is TRBD1 (6 bases). In germline, CDR1 is SQVTM, CDR2 ANQGSEA. Trimming stripped 7 bases from V and 0 bases from J, with 7 bases between. The CDR3 totals 12 residues. The CDR3 DNA follows: TGCAGCGCGGACAGCTCTGGAAACACCATATATTTT. Protein product: CSADSSGNTIYF.

The chain carries TRBV7-9 and TRBJ1-4; 7 nucleotides agree with TRBD1. The CDR3 spans 15 residues. Germline V gene data show CDR1 as SEHNR and CDR2 as FQNEAQ (reference sequence). V lost 5 bases and J lost 5; bases outside the gene matches: 8. In DNA, the CDR3 is TGTGCCAGCAGCAGACCGGGACAGCAAAATGAAAAACTGTTTTTT. Its translation: CASSRPGQQNEKLFF.

This clonotype showed up just a few times. This chain uses TRBV29-1 with TRBJ1-1; D is unclear. The germline gives CDR1 SQVTM, CDR2 ANQGSEA. V lost 4 bases to trimming and J lost 5 bases, with 8 bases between them. This CDR3 has 11 amino acids. CDR3 nucleotides: TGCAGCGTTGCTCATAATACTGAAGCTTTCTTT. This sequence encodes CSVAHNTEAFF.